One and the same sample provided the 9 T cell receptor beta chains below, sequenced in a study of early T cells in non-severe SARS-CoV-2 infection (TCRdb year 2021). Library method: 5' RACE. Data came from a NextSeq 500. In-frame beta chains were kept once TCRdb had trimmed the public reads at Q25 with fastp and called clones with MiXCR. One record per CDR3 amino acid sequence lists the most common genes and DNA. The table for this sample lists 40,000 to 50,000 distinct CDR3 sequences; roughly 7.1% of them were counted only once. The top ten hold around 5.1% of the sample. The sequencing sample was made of whole blood. The receptors come from an adult who was a healthcare worker with PCR-confirmed SARS-CoV-2 infection or an uninfected control (not recorded which).

This clonotype was observed a handful of times. The chain recombines TRBV7-8 with TRBJ1-4; D possibly corresponds to TRBD1 (6 bases). The CDR3 has 17 amino acids. V was cut by 1 base and J by 0 bases, with 12 bases left in between. The germline V gene has CDR1 SGHVS and CDR2 FQNEAQ. The CDR3 sequence is CASSLGPGVATNEKLFF. The CDR3 DNA follows: TGTGCCAGCAGCTTAGGCCCAGGGGTTGCAACTAATGAAAAACTGTTTTTT.

In its sample, this clonotype was seen a few times. The genes are TRBV7-9 and TRBJ1-2; 7 nucleotides line up with TRBD1. This CDR3 has 18 residues. V dropped 4 bases and J dropped 4; count of bases not matched to a gene: 18. CDR1 is SEHNR and CDR2 is FQNEAQ in the germline V gene (reference sequence). The CDR3 nucleotides read TGTGCCAGCAGCTCCACAGGGGTTATAGGGGCCGTGAGCTATGGCTACACCTTC. It specifies CASSSTGVIGAVSYGYTF.

This clonotype has only a few counts. This sequence joins TRBV5-5 and TRBJ1-5; 8 nucleotides match TRBD1. Germline V CDR1 and CDR2: SGHKS, YYEKEE (reference sequence). This CDR3 has 19 residues. Unmatched junction bases numbered 17, after V lost 3 bases and J lost 3 bases. The CDR3 nucleotides are TGTGCCAGCAGCTCCACCGGGACAGGCCGCCCCCCGCCCAATCAGCCCCAGCATTTT. This translates into CASSSTGTGRPPPNQPQHF.

This clonotype was counted at least ten times. The chain carries TRBV11-2 and TRBJ2-1; TRBD1 is a possible D gene (7 bases). This CDR3 spans 14 amino acids. Trimming took 5 bases from V and 9 from J, leaving 17 bases between them. Germline V gene data show CDR1 as SGHAT and CDR2 as FQNNGV. The CDR3 DNA is TGTGCCAGCAGCCGGTCAGGGGGGCTAGGTGAGCAGTTCTTC. This encodes CASSRSGGLGEQFF.

This clonotype showed up just a few times. The CDR3 nucleotides read TGTGCCAGCAGTTATTCGACAGGACTATATGGCTACACCTTC. Residues: CASSYSTGLYGYTF. The V and J genes are TRBV6-5 and TRBJ1-2, with D possibly being TRBD1 (6 bases). This CDR3 has 14 amino acids. Germline loops: CDR1 MNHEY, CDR2 SVGAGI. V shed 3 bases and J shed 5 bases, with 13 bases lying between them.

This clonotype was counted many times. V and J are TRBV20-1 and TRBJ2-1; TRBD1 matches at 8 bases. CDR1 and CDR2 from the germline V gene are DFQATT and SNEGSKA (reference sequence). V gave up 7 bases and J gave up 7 bases; unmatched junction bases: 6. This CDR3 comprises 12 residues. Here the CDR3 reads CSGTGRGNEQFF. Written as DNA, the CDR3 is TGCAGTGGGACAGGGAGAGGGAATGAGCAGTTCTTC.

This rearrangement joins TRBV18 to TRBJ2-7; 7 positions agree with TRBD2. The J segment lost 0 bases and the V segment lost 3 bases, leaving 5 bases of the junction unmatched. The CDR3 is 15 residues long. Germline lookup yields CDR1 KGHSH and CDR2 LQKENI. In nucleotides, the CDR3 is TGTGCCAGCTCACCGAGCGGGGAGAGCTCCTACGAGCAGTACTTC. Protein: CASSPSGESSYEQYF.

There are many counts of this clonotype. CDR3 protein: CASSPVRDYTYNEQFF. The CDR3 DNA is TGTGCCAGCAGTCCCGTCCGGGACTACACCTACAATGAGCAGTTCTTC. The chain couples TRBV6-2 or TRBV6-3 to TRBJ2-1, with 7 bases fitting TRBD2. This CDR3 is 16 amino acids long. With 5 bases clipped from V and 2 bases from J, the junction kept 9 bases outside the gene matches. The germline gives CDR1 MNHEY, CDR2 SVGEGT.

The table lists this clonotype with many counts. V usage is TRBV29-1 and J usage is TRBJ2-5, with 9 bases identical to TRBD1. The J segment lost 0 bases and the V segment lost 8 bases, leaving 4 bases of the junction unmatched. The germline V gene encodes CDR1 SQVTM and CDR2 ANQGSEA. The CDR3 consists of 13 residues. The CDR3 DNA sequence: TGCAGCTACTGGACAGGGGACCAAGAGACCCAGTACTTC. Translating gives CSYWTGDQETQYF.